One and the same sample provided the 23 T cell receptor beta chains below, sequenced in a study of blood T cell repertoires in COVID-19. Clones were sequenced by immunoSEQ multiplex PCR, and TCRdb holds only the in-frame ones, with some missing. The sample yields about 57,000 clones, roughly 80% seen once. The specimen was peripheral blood. The receptors shown here come from a woman aged 55 to 70 with acute or convalescent COVID-19.

In this sample, this clone turned up a few times. The gene calls are TRBV5-1 and TRBJ1-1, with no clear D. The CDR3 consists of 17 residues. Trimming shortened V by 6 bases and J by 4 bases, and 25 bases separated the two germline ends. Germline assignment: CDR1 SGHRS and CDR2 YFSETQ. CDR3 coding DNA: TGCGCCAGCACAGCAGCTTCCGTGGCGCAATCAGGCACTGAAGCTTTCTTT. This encodes CASTAASVAQSGTEAFF. Full variable domain (rest looked up from reference TRBV5-1 and TRBJ1-1): KAGVTQTPRYLIKTRGQQVTLSCSPISGHRSVSWYQQTPGQGLQFLFEYFSETQRNKGNFPGRFSGRQFSNSRSEMNVSTLELGDSALYLCASTAASVAQSGTEAFFGQGTRLTVV.

The CDR3 bases are TGTGCCAGCAGATTCACAGGGGGCCGGAGCAATCAGCCCCAGCATTTT. Encoded protein: CASRFTGGRSNQPQHF. The genes are TRBV28 and TRBJ1-5; 9 bases are a match to TRBD1. The germline V gene has CDR1 MDHEN and CDR2 SYDVKM. Trimming took 6 bases from V and 1 from J; bases not matched to a gene: 7. This CDR3 is 16 amino acids long.

The rearrangement joins TRBV6-5 to TRBJ1-2, with 7 bases aligning to TRBD1. The V gene's germline CDR1 is MNHEY and CDR2 SVGAGI. Trimming cost V 10 bases and J 1 base; bases outside gene matches: 3. There are 12 residues in the CDR3. This chain's CDR3 is CANRQGNYGYTF. The CDR3 DNA reads as TGTGCCAACAGACAGGGTAACTATGGCTACACCTTC.

V gene TRBV29-1 combines with J gene TRBJ1-1; 7 nucleotides line up with TRBD1. J gave up 4 bases and V 4 bases, and 3 bases lay outside the gene matches. Germline V gene data show CDR1 as SQVTM and CDR2 as ANQGSEA. The CDR3 is made up of 12 amino acids. The CDR3 coding sequence is TGCAGCGTTGTTACAGGGGCCACTGAAGCTTTCTTT. This codes for CSVVTGATEAFF.

About this clone itself: The sample carries other DNA sequences with the same CDR3. The rearrangement links TRBV18 to TRBJ2-7; 11 bases are a match to TRBD1. This CDR3 contains 13 residues. CDR1 and CDR2 (germline): KGHSH, LQKENI. The trim removed 3 bases at V and 5 bases at J, leaving 0 bases unmatched. This chain's CDR3 is CASSPGQGDEQYF. The CDR3 coding sequence is TGTGCCAGCTCACCGGGACAGGGGGACGAGCAGTACTTC. Combining the CDR3 with reference TRBV18 and TRBJ2-7 gives the whole variable domain NAGVMQNPRHLVRRRGQEARLRCSPMKGHSHVYWYRQLPEEGLKFMVYLQKENIIDESGMPKERFSAEFPKEGPSILRIQQVVRGDSAAYFCASSPGQGDEQYFGPGTRLTVT.

This clone was seen only once. Here the CDR3 reads CASSRPDTEAFF. In nucleotides, the CDR3 is TGTGCCAGCAGCCGCCCAGACACTGAAGCTTTCTTT. The rearrangement links TRBV5-5 to TRBJ1-1, with unresolved D. The germline V gene encodes CDR1 SGHKS and CDR2 YYEKEE (reference sequence). V lost 4 bases, J lost 3 bases, and 7 bases lay in between. CDR3 size: 12 residues.

The count of this clone is one. The chain recombines TRBV19 with TRBJ1-2, with unresolved D. The CDR3 totals 10 residues. Germline CDR1 LNHDA, CDR2 SQIVND (reference sequence). V lost 8 bases to trimming and J lost 4 bases, with 5 bases between them. CDR3 residues: CASFSYGYTF. The CDR3 nucleotides read TGTGCCAGTTTCTCCTATGGCTACACCTTC. Filled out from reference TRBV19 and TRBJ1-2, the complete variable domain reads DGGITQSPKYLFRKEGQNVTLSCEQNLNHDAMYWYRQDPGQGLRLIYYSQIVNDFQKGDIAEGYSVSREKKESFPLTVTSAQKNPTAFYLCASFSYGYTFGSGTRLTVV.

The chain couples TRBV5-1 to TRBJ1-1, with D unclear. The CDR3 runs 15 residues. Germline V gene data show CDR1 as SGHRS and CDR2 as YFSETQ. Trimming stripped 0 bases from V and 5 bases from J, with 14 bases between. The CDR3, as DNA: TGCGCCAGCAGCTTGGCCGGCAGGTCCAGGACTGAAGCTTTCTTT. Protein: CASSLAGRSRTEAFF.

The rearrangement joins TRBV7-2 to TRBJ2-1, with D possibly TRBD2 on 7 matching bases. Germline V CDR1 and CDR2: SGHTA, FQGNSA. The CDR3 extends over 16 amino acids. Trimming cost V 1 base and J 8 bases, with 18 bases left between them. Written as DNA, the CDR3 is TGTGCCAGCAGCTTAGTCCGGGTCGGGGGGACATATGAGCAGTTCTTC. Translating it yields CASSLVRVGGTYEQFF.

At least ten counts were recorded for this clone. The gene calls are TRBV19 and TRBJ2-2; 9 bases match TRBD1. V dropped 7 bases and J dropped 7; count of bases not matched to a gene: 7. The CDR3 contains 14 residues. From germline, CDR1 is LNHDA and CDR2 SQIVND (reference sequence). The CDR3 DNA reads TGTGCCAGTAAAGCGGGACAGGGAGGCGGGGAGCTGTTTTTT. Its protein product is CASKAGQGGGELFF.

The V call is TRBV12-3 or TRBV12-4, the J call TRBJ1-2; TRBD1 agrees at 8 bases. CDR3 size: 13 residues. Losses at the gene ends were 3 bases for V and 8 bases for J; bases not matched to a gene: 5. CDR3 loop: CASSFLTGAGYTF. Written as DNA, the CDR3 is TGTGCCAGCAGTTTTTTGACAGGGGCCGGCTACACCTTC.

This clone was seen a few times. The chain is built from TRBV19 and TRBJ1-1, with D unresolved. V lost 5 bases and J 1 base, leaving 11 bases between the germline ends. The CDR3 contains 14 residues. Germline lookup yields CDR1 LNHDA and CDR2 SQIVND (reference sequence). The CDR3 DNA reads as TGTGCCAGTAGTCCCGGCAGGCGGAACACTGAAGCTTTCTTT. As protein: CASSPGRRNTEAFF.

In DNA form, the CDR3 reads TGTGCCAGCAGCTCTTATGCGCTTTCGCAGTACTTC. Translation: CASSSYALSQYF. The chain employs TRBV5-6 and TRBJ2-7; D unclear. Trimming took 3 bases from V and 9 from J, leaving 13 bases between them. The length of the CDR3 is 12 residues. CDR1 and CDR2 from the germline V gene are SGHDT and YYEEEE.

The chain is built from TRBV10-3 and TRBJ1-2; D not resolved. CDR1 is ENHRY and CDR2 is SYGVKD in the germline V gene. Trimming took off 0 bases at V and 7 bases at J, with 12 bases between the two ends. The CDR3 has 14 residues. CDR3 sequence: CAISESGRAAGYTF. CDR3 nucleotides: TGTGCCATCAGTGAGTCGGGCAGAGCAGCTGGCTACACCTTC.

This rearrangement joins TRBV5-1 to TRBJ2-2; TRBD1 is a possible D gene (5 bases). The CDR3 sequence is 16 residues long. Germline V gene data show CDR1 as SGHRS and CDR2 as YFSETQ. V shed 3 bases and J shed 5 bases, with 17 bases lying between them. CDR3 coding DNA: TGCGCCAGCAGCTCCAAGCAGGGTAAGGGAACCGGGGAGCTGTTTTTT. This translates into CASSSKQGKGTGELFF.

The chain is built from TRBV5-8 and TRBJ1-1; D may be TRBD1 (5 bases). The V and J ends lost 0 bases and 2 bases respectively, with 8 bases between them. In germline, CDR1 is SGHTS, CDR2 YDEGEE. This CDR3 has 14 amino acids. As DNA, the CDR3 is TGTGCCAGCAGCTTGGCCGGACACAACACTGAAGCTTTCTTT. Amino acid sequence: CASSLAGHNTEAFF.

This clone was seen a few times. The V gene is TRBV7-2, the J gene TRBJ1-2, with 7 bases identical to TRBD1. Germline loops: CDR1 SGHTA, CDR2 FQGNSA. The trim removed 5 bases at V and 7 bases at J, leaving 10 bases unmatched. This CDR3 region has 14 residues. The CDR3 protein is CASSRDSHRGGYTF. In DNA, the CDR3 is TGTGCCAGCAGCCGGGACAGCCATAGGGGTGGCTACACCTTC.

The chain's CDR3 is CASRVGQGVTEAFF. CDR3 DNA: TGTGCCAGCAGAGTGGGACAGGGGGTCACTGAAGCTTTCTTT. V usage is TRBV2 and J usage is TRBJ1-1, with 11 positions matching TRBD1. This CDR3 has 14 amino acids. The V gene end was trimmed by 6 bases and the J gene end by 4 bases; junction bases not matched to a gene: 4. Germline V gene sequence: CDR1 SNHLY, CDR2 FYNNEI.

This rearrangement joins TRBV29-1 to TRBJ1-5; TRBD1 matches 7 bases. Germline V gene sequence: CDR1 SQVTM, CDR2 ANQGSEA. CDR3 length equals 14 residues. J gave up 6 bases and V 3 bases, and 8 bases lay outside the gene matches. CDR3 protein: CSVDCRGKVQPQHF. In nucleotides, the CDR3 is TGCAGCGTTGACTGCAGGGGGAAGGTTCAGCCCCAGCATTTT.

This clone appeared a few times. V gene TRBV7-2 combines with J gene TRBJ2-2; perhaps TRBD1 as D (5 bases). The V end lost 10 bases, the J end lost 1 base, and 10 bases lay between the germline ends. Germline V gives CDR1 SGHTA, CDR2 FQGNSA. CDR3 length: 13 amino acids. This CDR3 reads CATQDKNTGELFF. CDR3 sequence (DNA): TGTGCCACCCAGGACAAGAACACCGGGGAGCTGTTTTTT.

The chain uses TRBV7-9 and TRBJ1-5; D possibly corresponds to TRBD1 (6 bases). The germline gives CDR1 SEHNR, CDR2 FQNEAQ (reference sequence). Trimming took 5 bases from V and 4 from J, leaving 9 bases between them. The CDR3 runs 13 residues. CDR3 sequence reads: CASSGTGNQPQHF. Written as DNA, the CDR3 is TGTGCCAGCAGCGGAACAGGGAATCAGCCCCAGCATTTT.

V gene TRBV7-6 combines with J gene TRBJ2-1, with TRBD1 matching 7 bases. The CDR3 contains 17 residues. The junction had 5 bases not matched to a gene; V was cut back by 0 bases and J by 0 bases. CDR1 SGHVS and CDR2 FNYEAQ come from the germline V gene. In DNA, the CDR3 is TGTGCCAGCAGCTTAGCCTTACAGGGGAACTCCTACAATGAGCAGTTCTTC. It codes for CASSLALQGNSYNEQFF.

The rearrangement joins TRBV10-3 to TRBJ1-6; no clear D. This CDR3 region has 13 residues. Germline V lookup: CDR1 ENHRY, CDR2 SYGVKD. Trimming took off 0 bases at V and 10 bases at J, with 7 bases between the two ends. CDR3 in amino acids: CAISESTGSPLHF. The CDR3 nucleotides are TGTGCCATCAGTGAGTCGACGGGGTCACCCCTCCACTTT.